This passage covers 9 T cell receptor beta chains from one sample sequenced in a study of cytomegalovirus exposure and HLA in healthy donors. Primers included in the PCR were 60 Vbeta and 13 Jbeta primers. Clones were read by immunoSEQ multiplex PCR, and TCRdb kept only the in-frame ones, dropping some. This table has some 170,000 clones, roughly 81% appearing once. Sequencing was performed on PBMCs. The receptor source for this set is a woman between 50 and 59 years old in good health and CMV-seronegative.

The CDR3 region is CASSGRRDRDDGYTF. CDR3 sequence (DNA): TGTGCCAGCAGCGGCCGCCGGGACAGGGACGACGGCTACACCTTC. The rearrangement links TRBV9 to TRBJ1-2; 9 bases map to TRBD1. Germline trimming cut 3 bases from V and 8 bases from J; bases unmatched to any gene: 11. This CDR3 is built from 15 residues. CDR1 and CDR2 (germline): SGDLS, YYNGEE.

CDR3 bases: TGTGCCAGCAGCTTAGGCGGTCAGCCCCAGCATTTT. Protein sequence: CASSLGGQPQHF. The rearrangement uses TRBV7-9 and TRBJ1-5; no clear D. This CDR3 region has 12 residues. The V end was cut by 1 base, the J end by 6 bases, with 4 bases between. Germline V CDR1 and CDR2: SEHNR, FQNEAQ (reference sequence).

This clone has just a few counts. This chain connects TRBV2 to TRBJ1-4; maybe TRBD1 (6 bases). CDR3 length: 16 residues. The V gene's germline CDR1 is SNHLY and CDR2 FYNNEI. V was shortened by 0 bases and J by 8 bases, with 16 bases between the two germline ends. CDR3 loop: CASSEAVAGQKEKLFF. Here the CDR3 DNA reads TGTGCCAGCAGTGAAGCGGTGGCAGGACAGAAGGAAAAACTGTTTTTT.

The genes are TRBV2 and TRBJ2-1; D possibly corresponds to TRBD1 (5 bases). Germline CDR1 is SNHLY and CDR2 is FYNNEI. Deletions cut 2 bases from V and 3 bases from J, with 11 bases between. The CDR3 runs 15 residues. The CDR3 bases are TGTGCCAGCAGTGAATTAAGGGGTAGCTACAATGAGCAGTTCTTC. Encoded protein: CASSELRGSYNEQFF.

The V gene is TRBV11-2, the J gene TRBJ2-2; D is undetermined. CDR1 is SGHAT and CDR2 is FQNNGV in the germline V gene. Trimming removed 7 bases from V and 1 base from J, with 10 bases in between. This CDR3 region has 14 residues. DNA for the CDR3: TGTGCCAGCACCATGGGCAGGAACACCGGGGAGCTGTTTTTT. It specifies CASTMGRNTGELFF.

The chain couples TRBV4-1 to TRBJ2-3, with D possibly TRBD1 on 6 matching bases. CDR1 and CDR2 (germline): MGHRA, YSYEKL. V was shortened by 1 base and J by 5 bases, with 16 bases between the two germline ends. The CDR3 consists of 16 residues. The CDR3 here is CASSQGMTGLGDTQYF. The CDR3 DNA reads TGCGCCAGCAGCCAAGGAATGACAGGCTTGGGAGATACGCAGTATTTT.

The rearrangement links TRBV2 to TRBJ2-3, with 7 bases identical to TRBD1. CDR3 size: 15 residues. J was trimmed by 0 bases and V by 5 bases; bases with no gene match: 5. Germline lookup yields CDR1 SNHLY and CDR2 FYNNEI. The CDR3 DNA follows: TGTGCCAGCAGTAGGGACAGTACTAGCACAGATACGCAGTATTTT. This translates into CASSRDSTSTDTQYF.

This clone was observed a few times. The chain combines TRBV19 with TRBJ2-7; TRBD1 matches at 7 bases. The CDR3 runs to 13 residues. V lost 6 bases and J lost 6; bases outside the gene matches: 8. In germline, CDR1 is LNHDA, CDR2 SQIVND (reference sequence). For the CDR3, the DNA is TGTGCCAGTAGGAGGACAGGCGCCCTCGAGCAGTACTTC. Translation: CASRRTGALEQYF.

CDR3: CASRPMGGSKLFF. CDR3 DNA: TGTGCCAGCAGACCAATGGGGGGGTCGAAACTGTTTTTT. The V call is TRBV7-9, the J call TRBJ1-4, with TRBD1 as a possible D gene (5 bases). Germline V gene lookup returns CDR1 SEHNR and CDR2 FQNEAQ (reference sequence). The CDR3 is 13 residues long. V shed 6 bases and J shed 11 bases, with 16 bases lying between them. Full variable domain (remainder filled in from reference TRBV7-9 and TRBJ1-4): DTGVSQNPRHKITKRGQNVTFRCDPISEHNRLYWYRQTLGQGPEFLTYFQNEAQLEKSRLLSDRFSAERPKGSFSTLEIQRTEQGDSAMYLCASRPMGGSKLFFGSGTQLSVL.